One and the same sample provided the 27 T cell receptor beta chains below, sequenced in a study of identical twins. Each CDR3 protein is one row after TCRdb ran MiXCR on the 5' RACE reads. The sample lists some 460,000 distinct CDR3 sequences; 12% to 15% were seen once. These data were also filed under a second study, of yellow fever vaccine responses in identical twins.

Sequencing input: CD4+ T cells sorted from blood. The receptor source for this set is a woman aged 18-29 years in good health.

The chain links TRBV7-8 to TRBJ2-3; TRBD2 agrees at 11 bases. Germline V lookup: CDR1 SGHVS, CDR2 FQNEAQ. V dropped 4 bases and J dropped 5; count of bases not matched to a gene: 14. This CDR3 is built from 18 residues. Here the CDR3 reads CASSSTGLAAYRGDTQYF. The CDR3, as DNA: TGTGCCAGCAGCTCGACGGGACTAGCGGCTTACAGGGGAGATACGCAGTATTTT.

V and J are TRBV20-1 and TRBJ2-1, with D maybe TRBD2 (6 bases). CDR1 is DFQATT, CDR2 SNEGSKA, per germline (reference sequence). CDR3 size: 11 residues. V was trimmed by 7 bases and J by 7 bases, leaving 11 bases between them. The CDR3 here is CSVRRGNEQFF. The CDR3 bases are TGCAGTGTGAGGAGGGGTAATGAGCAGTTCTTC.

The chain links TRBV18 to TRBJ2-5; 7 bases are shared with TRBD2. V trimming: 3 bases; J trimming: 1 base; junction bases outside the gene matches: 5. This CDR3 is built from 15 residues. Per germline, CDR1 KGHSH and CDR2 LQKENI. The CDR3 region is CASSPLSGGQETQYF. The CDR3 DNA follows: TGTGCCAGCTCACCCCTATCGGGGGGCCAAGAGACCCAGTACTTC. The entire variable domain, with the rest obtained from reference TRBV18 and TRBJ2-5, is as follows: NAGVMQNPRHLVRRRGQEARLRCSPMKGHSHVYWYRQLPEEGLKFMVYLQKENIIDESGMPKERFSAEFPKEGPSILRIQQVVRGDSAAYFCASSPLSGGQETQYFGPGTRLLVL.

The chain joins TRBV27 to TRBJ2-3; D is undetermined. Germline CDR1 MNHEY, CDR2 SMNVEV (reference sequence). The CDR3 is 16 amino acids. Trimming took off 5 bases at V and 0 bases at J, with 15 bases between the two ends. As DNA, the CDR3 is TGTGCCAGCAGTCCCTCCACCAGCACTAGCACAGATACGCAGTATTTT. This codes for CASSPSTSTSTDTQYF.

The V gene is TRBV5-1, the J gene TRBJ2-2; tentatively, D is TRBD1 or TRBD2 (6 bases each). Germline CDR1 is SGHRS and CDR2 is YFSETQ. CDR3 length: 15 residues. Deletions cut 4 bases from V and 7 bases from J, with 17 bases between. The CDR3, as DNA: TGCGCCAGCAGCCGCGGAGGGGGAAACGGCGGGGAGCTGTTTTTT. It encodes CASSRGGGNGGELFF.

This clonotype was counted a few times. The chain combines TRBV9 with TRBJ2-5, with a tentative D call TRBD2 (5 bases). The CDR3 runs 16 residues. Per the germline V gene, CDR1 is SGDLS and CDR2 is YYNGEE. The V gene lost 0 bases and the J gene lost 1 base, with 13 bases spanning the gap. CDR3 loop: CASSVGARDRQETQYF. In DNA, the CDR3 is TGTGCCAGCAGCGTAGGGGCCCGGGATCGCCAAGAGACCCAGTACTTC.

The chain links TRBV13 to TRBJ1-2; the match to TRBD1 covers 10 bases. Losses at the gene ends were 2 bases for V and 4 bases for J; bases not matched to a gene: 1. This CDR3 spans 14 amino acids. Germline CDR1 and CDR2: PRHDT and FYEKMQ (reference sequence). The DNA of the CDR3 is TGTGCCAGCAGCTTAAGACAGGGGGCCTATGGCTACACCTTC. It is translated as CASSLRQGAYGYTF.

This clonotype appeared a few times. The chain combines TRBV7-2 with TRBJ2-3; 10 bases line up with TRBD1. The CDR3 extends over 14 amino acids. The trim removed 6 bases at V and 6 bases at J, leaving 6 bases unmatched. Germline V gives CDR1 SGHTA, CDR2 FQGNSA. Here the CDR3 reads CASRSDRGRDTQYF. The CDR3 DNA follows: TGTGCCAGCAGATCAGACAGGGGGCGGGATACGCAGTATTTT.

The V gene is TRBV11-3, the J gene TRBJ2-2; D is unresolved. The V end was cut by 0 bases, the J end by 6 bases, with 5 bases between. The CDR3 contains 13 residues. Per germline, CDR1 SGHNT and CDR2 YENEEA. The CDR3 sequence: CASSLDSPGELFF. The CDR3 coding sequence is TGTGCCAGCAGCTTAGATAGCCCCGGGGAGCTGTTTTTT.

This clonotype was counted only a few times. The chain carries TRBV27 and TRBJ2-4; D is uncertain. Looked up from germline, CDR1 is MNHEY and CDR2 is SMNVEV (reference sequence). Trimming left V 0 bases short and J 0 bases short, with 6 bases between. CDR3 length: 15 residues. CDR3 sequence (DNA): TGTGCCAGCAGTTTATCCAGTTTAGCCAAAAACATTCAGTACTTC. Translated, it gives CASSLSSLAKNIQYF.

This clonotype was seen more than once but under ten times. This sequence joins TRBV14 and TRBJ1-5, with a possible D match to TRBD1 (5 bases). The CDR3 is 13 amino acids. Between the trimmed V and J ends, which lost 4 bases and 7 bases, there was a span of 11 bases. Germline lookup yields CDR1 SGHDN and CDR2 FVKESK. Written as DNA, the CDR3 is TGTGCCAGCAGCCGAGGGGATAGGCAGCCCCAGCATTTT. This codes for CASSRGDRQPQHF.

The chain employs TRBV10-3 and TRBJ1-4; D is ambiguous. The germline gives CDR1 ENHRY, CDR2 SYGVKD. This CDR3 has 15 amino acids. Trimming pared 7 bases from V and 0 bases from J, leaving 12 bases between. The CDR3 here is CAIKPSSPTNEKLFF. The CDR3 DNA reads as TGTGCCATCAAGCCTAGTTCACCAACTAATGAAAAACTGTTTTTT.

This clonotype was counted many times. The V call is TRBV10-3, the J call TRBJ2-5; D tentatively reads TRBD1 or TRBD2 (5 bases each). V dropped 6 bases and J dropped 0 bases, with 14 bases sitting between them. Per germline, CDR1 ENHRY and CDR2 SYGVKD. The CDR3 covers 15 residues. DNA for the CDR3: TGTGCCATCAGCCAACCGGGACGGAACCAAGAGACCCAGTACTTC. Its translation is CAISQPGRNQETQYF.

This chain uses TRBV6-5 with TRBJ2-5; 10 bases align to TRBD2. Germline CDR1 MNHEY, CDR2 SVGAGI. This CDR3 spans 18 amino acids. J gave up 2 bases and V 2 bases, and 11 bases lay outside the gene matches. The DNA for the CDR3 is TGTGCCAGCAGTTACGCATTAGCGGGAGGCCCTTCGCAAGAGACCCAGTACTTC. Its protein is CASSYALAGGPSQETQYF.

The chain has TRBV6-5 and TRBJ2-3, with 9 positions matching TRBD1. With V trimmed by 2 bases and J by 3 bases, 3 bases remained unmatched. This CDR3 is built from 15 residues. Germline assignment: CDR1 MNHEY and CDR2 SVGAGI. The CDR3 spells CASSYPGQGTDTQYF. The CDR3 nucleotides are TGTGCCAGCAGTTACCCGGGACAGGGTACAGATACGCAGTATTTT.

This clonotype has ten or more counts. The chain recombines TRBV5-1 with TRBJ2-1, with 9 bases lining up with TRBD1. Germline values: CDR1 SGHRS, CDR2 YFSETQ. V shed 0 bases and J 8 bases; nucleotides not matched to a gene: 3. The CDR3 is 14 residues long. CDR3 region: CASSLEGQGDEQFF. The CDR3 DNA sequence: TGCGCCAGCAGCTTGGAGGGACAGGGCGATGAGCAGTTCTTC. The full variable domain, in which reference TRBV5-1 and TRBJ2-1 provide the parts outside the CDR3, is KAGVTQTPRYLIKTRGQQVTLSCSPISGHRSVSWYQQTPGQGLQFLFEYFSETQRNKGNFPGRFSGRQFSNSRSEMNVSTLELGDSALYLCASSLEGQGDEQFFGPGTRLTVL.

The chain has TRBV19 and TRBJ2-7, with 8 positions matching TRBD1. J was trimmed by 2 bases and V by 3 bases; bases with no gene match: 6. The CDR3 spans 15 residues. The germline V gene encodes CDR1 LNHDA and CDR2 SQIVND (reference sequence). CDR3 amino acids: CASSMEQGAAYEQYF. CDR3 nucleotides: TGTGCCAGTAGTATGGAGCAGGGGGCTGCCTACGAGCAGTACTTC. The whole variable domain, filled in from reference TRBV19 and TRBJ2-7, reads DGGITQSPKYLFRKEGQNVTLSCEQNLNHDAMYWYRQDPGQGLRLIYYSQIVNDFQKGDIAEGYSVSREKKESFPLTVTSAQKNPTAFYLCASSMEQGAAYEQYFGPGTRLTVT.

This clonotype was detected a few times. The rearrangement links TRBV20-1 to TRBJ2-3, with 12 nucleotides matching TRBD1. Germline loops: CDR1 DFQATT, CDR2 SNEGSKA (reference sequence). V was clipped by 5 bases and J by 2 bases; unmatched bases: 5. This CDR3 comprises 15 residues. The CDR3: CSAGGTGGLTDTQYF. The CDR3 DNA reads as TGCAGTGCTGGGGGGACAGGGGGCCTCACAGATACGCAGTATTTT.

This clonotype was seen a handful of times. J is TRBJ1-5 and V is TRBV20-1, with 10 bases aligning to TRBD1. V trimming: 6 bases; J trimming: 1 base; junction bases outside the gene matches: 6. The CDR3 contains 15 residues. In germline, CDR1 is DFQATT, CDR2 SNEGSKA (reference sequence). This chain's CDR3 is CSASGTGASNQPQHF. The DNA of the CDR3 is TGCAGTGCCAGTGGGACAGGGGCCAGCAATCAGCCCCAGCATTTT.

This clonotype was observed many times. The chain carries TRBV6-2 or TRBV6-3 and TRBJ2-5; TRBD2 aligns across 8 bases. The V gene end was trimmed by 6 bases and the J gene end by 1 base; junction bases not matched to a gene: 1. The CDR3 length is 13 residues. Germline V lookup: CDR1 MNHEY, CDR2 SVGEGT. Here the CDR3 reads CASRTSGQETQYF. The DNA of the CDR3 is TGTGCCAGCAGAACTAGCGGCCAAGAGACCCAGTACTTC.

This clonotype was counted only a few times. This sequence joins TRBV20-1 and TRBJ2-4, with TRBD1 identical over 8 bases. This CDR3 spans 18 amino acids. The trim removed 3 bases at V and 1 base at J, leaving 14 bases unmatched. Germline loops: CDR1 DFQATT, CDR2 SNEGSKA (reference sequence). The CDR3: CSASGARVQGVAKNIQYF. CDR3 nucleotides: TGCAGTGCTAGCGGGGCAAGGGTACAGGGGGTGGCCAAAAACATTCAGTACTTC.

The gene calls are TRBV5-6 and TRBJ1-1; D possibly corresponds to TRBD1 (5 bases). The CDR3 is made up of 14 amino acids. The V end lost 4 bases, the J end lost 1 base, and 11 bases lay between the germline ends. Germline V gives CDR1 SGHDT, CDR2 YYEEEE. The CDR3 here is CASSPRAENTEAFF. The DNA of the CDR3 is TGTGCCAGCAGCCCCAGGGCTGAGAACACTGAAGCTTTCTTT.

There are a few counts of this clonotype. This sequence joins TRBV4-3 and TRBJ2-1, with 8 bases fitting TRBD2. V lost 2 bases to trimming and J lost 8 bases; unmatched junction nucleotides: 20. This CDR3 is built from 19 residues. The germline V gene has CDR1 LGHNA and CDR2 YSLEER. The CDR3 sequence is CASSQSGSSGRLVRDEQFF. The DNA of the CDR3 is TGCGCCAGCAGCCAATCCGGTAGCAGCGGGAGACTAGTTAGGGATGAGCAGTTCTTC.

The V gene is TRBV20-1, the J gene TRBJ2-1; 14 nucleotides line up with TRBD2. Germline lookup yields CDR1 DFQATT and CDR2 SNEGSKA (reference sequence). V lost 6 bases, J lost 5 bases, and 6 bases stayed unmatched. CDR3 size: 15 residues. The CDR3 spells CSAAGTSGGNNEQFF. For the CDR3, the DNA is TGCAGTGCGGCCGGGACTAGCGGGGGCAACAATGAGCAGTTCTTC.

Of note for this clonotype: This may arise from a read error, as a much more abundant clone is one base away. CDR3 in amino acids: CASSPGPGDYNEQFF. The CDR3 region has the DNA TGTGCCAGCAGCCCCGGACCCGGGGACTACAATGAGCAGTTCTTC. The chain uses TRBV4-2 and TRBJ2-1; D possibly corresponds to TRBD2 (5 bases). The CDR3 is made up of 15 amino acids. The germline V and J ends were trimmed by 4 bases and 3 bases, with 13 bases remaining between them. Germline V gives CDR1 LGHNA, CDR2 YNFKEQ.

This clonotype was seen a few times. The chain is built from TRBV10-3 and TRBJ2-1; D unclear. V was pared by 5 bases and J by 0 bases, with 14 bases between. Looked up from germline, CDR1 is ENHRY and CDR2 is SYGVKD. The CDR3 extends over 16 amino acids. The CDR3 region has the DNA TGTGCCATCAGTAGGTTAGTGCCGAGCTCCTACAATGAGCAGTTCTTC. This codes for CAISRLVPSSYNEQFF.

The gene calls are TRBV7-3 and TRBJ2-1; maybe TRBD1 (5 bases). CDR3 length equals 13 residues. The V end was cut by 1 base, the J end by 9 bases, with 10 bases between. Germline-derived CDR1 and CDR2 are SGHTA and FQGTGA. DNA of the CDR3: TGTGCCAGCAGCTTAAAGGGGTCGACTGAGCAGTTCTTC. This translates into CASSLKGSTEQFF. Filled out from reference TRBV7-3 and TRBJ2-1, the complete variable domain reads GAGVSQTPSNKVTEKGKYVELRCDPISGHTALYWYRQSLGQGPEFLIYFQGTGAADDSGLPNDRFFAVRPEGSVSTLKIQRTERGDSAVYLCASSLKGSTEQFFGPGTRLTVL.